Listed below are T cell receptor beta chains from one sample, sequenced in a study of T cell repertoires in cytomegalovirus infection. TCRdb reprocessed the reads with MiXCR, giving one entry per CDR3 protein. The data contain about 210,000 distinct CDR3 sequences, around 6.4% of them singletons. The specimen sequenced was PBMCs. The receptors derive from a human donor in good health (CMV status not recorded). Some clones in this sample may be carry-over from other donors' samples. The CDR3 runs from the conserved cysteine through the conserved F or W. A D gene is named only where the DNA matches it firmly. Rows may omit the clone size; those that give it use once, few, many or a size class.

j_call cdr3_length v_call clone_size d_call cdr3_aa cdr3_nt
TRBJ2-1 14 TRBV29-1 few - CSVERAQGYNEQFF TGCAGCGTTGAGAGGGCCCAAGGTTACAATGAGCAGTTCTTC
TRBJ1-2 14 TRBV3-1 - - CASSPQGGSYGYTF TGTGCCAGCAGCCCCCAAGGGGGTAGCTATGGCTACACCTTC
TRBJ1-6 12 TRBV7-9 - - CTSSLDNSPLQF TGTACCAGCAGCTTAGATAATTCACCCCTCCAATTT
TRBJ1-4 14 TRBV7-2 many - CASSLEVRAEKLFF TGTGCCAGCAGCTTAGAGGTCAGGGCTGAAAAACTGTTTTTT
TRBJ1-1 13 TRBV29-1 - - CSVEKKENTEAFF TGCAGCGTCGAGAAAAAGGAGAACACTGAAGCTTTCTTT
TRBJ2-2 15 TRBV6-2/TRBV6-3 many - CASSSGRANTGELFF TGTGCCAGCAGTTCGGGCAGGGCCAACACCGGGGAGCTGTTTTTT
TRBJ1-5 14 TRBV19 - TRBD1 CASMTGLVNQPQHF TGTGCCAGTATGACAGGGTTGGTCAATCAGCCCCAGCATTTT
TRBJ1-6 16 TRBV7-2 many - CASSRWMGTYNSPLHF TGTGCCAGCAGCCGGTGGATGGGGACCTATAATTCACCCCTCCACTTT
TRBJ2-3 15 TRBV14 - - CASSHVDFRTDTQYF TGTGCCAGCAGCCACGTGGACTTCCGCACAGATACGCAGTATTTT
TRBJ1-1 17 TRBV7-9 many - CASSSRTPGLLHTEAFF TGTGCCAGCAGCTCTCGTACCCCGGGACTCCTTCACACTGAAGCTTTCTTT
TRBJ1-1 14 TRBV28 many - CASSLLQQNTEAFF TGTGCCAGCAGTTTGTTACAGCAGAACACTGAAGCTTTCTTT
TRBJ2-1 14 TRBV5-1 many - CASSPSGTHNEQFF TGCGCCAGCAGCCCATCCGGGACTCACAATGAGCAGTTCTTC
TRBJ2-5 15 TRBV10-3 many - CAISGGGGLQETQYF TGTGCCATCAGTGGTGGGGGGGGGCTACAAGAGACCCAGTACTTC
TRBJ1-1 13 TRBV2 many - CASGREGDAEAFF TGTGCCAGCGGCAGGGAAGGTGACGCTGAAGCTTTCTTT
TRBJ1-1 13 TRBV15 many - CATSRTDNTEAFF TGTGCCACCAGCAGGACGGATAACACTGAAGCTTTCTTT
TRBJ2-1 14 TRBV12-3/TRBV12-4 many TRBD2 CASSLALTGGRQFF TGTGCCAGCAGTTTAGCGCTGACGGGGGGGCGGCAGTTCTTC
TRBJ1-2 14 TRBV7-2 many - CASSFLGGNYGYTF TGTGCCAGCAGCTTCTTGGGAGGGAACTATGGCTACACCTTC
TRBJ2-7 12 TRBV20-1 many - CSARAFSYEQYF TGCAGTGCTAGGGCCTTTAGCTACGAGCAGTACTTC
TRBJ1-1 15 TRBV6-4 many - CASSDTDRRNTEAFF TGTGCCAGCAGTGACACCGACAGGAGGAACACTGAAGCTTTCTTT
TRBJ1-3 17 TRBV12-3/TRBV12-4 many - CASSPSSASVSGNTIYF TGTGCCAGCAGTCCGTCTTCAGCGTCCGTCTCTGGAAACACCATATATTTT
TRBJ2-1 19 TRBV4-1 many TRBD2 CASSLGRGALSSSYNEQFF TGCGCCAGCAGCCTGGGGCGGGGGGCTCTGTCGTCCTCCTACAATGAGCAGTTCTTC
TRBJ2-1 13 TRBV28 few - CASSLPGATEQFF TGTGCCAGCAGTTTACCGGGGGCCACTGAGCAGTTCTTC
TRBJ2-7 15 TRBV6-6 many TRBD1 CASSRPRQGSYEQYF TGTGCCAGCAGCAGACCCCGACAGGGTAGTTACGAGCAGTACTTC
TRBJ2-7 15 TRBV6-2/TRBV6-3 many - CASSYPGRKRYEQYF TGTGCCAGCAGTTACCCGGGCAGGAAAAGGTACGAGCAGTACTTC
TRBJ2-3 15 TRBV7-2 many TRBD2 CASSPGLAGADTQYF TGTGCCAGCAGCCCGGGACTAGCGGGGGCAGATACGCAGTATTTT
TRBJ2-5 17 TRBV7-9 many TRBD2 CASSLVGGGTIQETQYF TGTGCCAGCAGCTTAGTCGGCGGGGGGACAATTCAAGAGACCCAGTACTTC
TRBJ2-1 17 TRBV6-6 many TRBD2 CASSLKRGAGTYNEQFF TGTGCCAGCAGCCTCAAGCGGGGGGCCGGCACCTACAATGAGCAGTTCTTC
TRBJ2-7 14 TRBV7-2 many - CASSRDGINYEQYF TGTGCCAGCAGCCGCGACGGAATAAACTACGAGCAGTACTTC
TRBJ1-2 15 TRBV19 - - CASSIGQGLNYGYTF TGTGCCAGTAGTATAGGGCAGGGACTCAACTATGGCTACACCTTC
TRBJ1-6 16 TRBV2 many - CASSESPGVVNSPLHF TGTGCCAGCAGTGAATCCCCAGGGGTGGTTAATTCACCCCTCCACTTT
TRBJ1-3 11 TRBV20-1 many - CSAWSGNTIYF TGCAGTGCCTGGTCTGGAAACACCATATATTTT
TRBJ2-3 15 TRBV29-1 few - CSVVLRQLADGAQYF TGCAGCGTTGTTCTGCGACAGCTAGCCGATGGAGCGCAGTATTTT
TRBJ1-1 14 TRBV19 many - CASSIRDMNTEAFF TGTGCCAGTAGTATTAGGGATATGAACACTGAAGCTTTCTTT
TRBJ1-4 12 TRBV14 few - CASSQDHRRLFF TGTGCCAGCAGCCAAGACCATCGAAGGCTGTTTTTT
TRBJ1-5 12 TRBV20-1 many - CSIAGSNQPQHF TGCAGTATCGCCGGGAGCAATCAGCCCCAGCATTTT
TRBJ2-1 16 TRBV18 few TRBD2 CASSPLSGVDYNEQFF TGTGCCAGCTCACCACTCAGCGGGGTTGACTACAATGAGCAGTTCTTC
TRBJ2-1 16 TRBV20-1 many - CSARGTPRGAYNEQFF TGCAGTGCTAGAGGGACCCCGCGGGGTGCCTACAATGAGCAGTTCTTC
TRBJ2-1 13 TRBV20-1 many TRBD2 CSAGGGPYNEQFF TGCAGTGCTGGGGGGGGACCTTACAATGAGCAGTTCTTC
TRBJ1-6 20 TRBV28 many - CASSSDFGGQMKSRDSPLHF TGTGCCAGCAGTTCAGATTTCGGAGGACAGATGAAAAGTCGGGATTCACCCCTCCACTTT
TRBJ2-3 15 TRBV28 - TRBD1 CASNPGTESTDTQYF TGTGCCAGCAACCCCGGGACAGAAAGCACAGATACGCAGTATTTT
TRBJ2-3 15 TRBV20-1 many - CSASLRLPQGDTQYF TGCAGTGCTAGTCTACGGCTGCCCCAGGGAGATACGCAGTATTTT
TRBJ2-1 13 TRBV7-2 many - CASSTDSYNEQFF TGTGCCAGCAGCACCGACAGTTACAATGAGCAGTTCTTC
TRBJ2-2 17 TRBV6-2/TRBV6-3 many - CASSYPPGGVFTGELFF TGTGCCAGCAGTTACCCACCCGGCGGGGTATTCACCGGGGAGCTGTTTTTT
TRBJ1-5 15 TRBV19 many - CASSPGTSSNQPQHF TGTGCCAGTAGCCCCGGGACGAGTAGCAATCAGCCCCAGCATTTT